This TCR beta chain was captured by sequencing in a study of blood T cell repertoires in COVID-19. Whole-study context: T cells, B-cell-depleted T cells, or PBMCs provided the cDNA or gDNA that served as material.

Method: immunoSEQ multiplex PCR; TCRdb's copy keeps in-frame clones and lacks some. The sample lists 150,000 to 200,000 clones; 60% to 85% were seen once. From germline, CDR1 is LNHDA and CDR2 SQIVND (reference sequence). CDR3 length: 14 residues. The ends lost 5 bases at V and 7 bases at J; junction bases unmatched: 6. This clonotype was sampled from a man aged 65 to 85 with acute or convalescent COVID-19. Material: peripheral blood. The chain joins TRBV19 to TRBJ1-5; 9 nucleotides line up with TRBD1. Here the CDR3 reads CASSFDRGAQPQHF. DNA for the CDR3: TGTGCCAGTAGTTTTGACAGGGGGGCCCAGCCCCAGCATTTT.